These T cell receptor beta chains were read from a single sample in a study of blood T cell repertoires in COVID-19. Measured with immunoSEQ multiplex PCR; TCRdb has only the in-frame clones, and not every one. Counted here are about 240,000 clones, approximately 86% occurring once; the ten biggest clones make up just over 2.5%. The sequenced sample consisted of PBMCs or T cells enriched from blood (not recorded which). Source of these receptors: a woman aged 30 to 39 with acute COVID-19. Each CDR3 is given with its conserved first and last residue. Fields, in order: CDR3 length, D gene, clone size, J gene, V gene, CDR3 protein, CDR3 DNA. A D gene is named only where the DNA matches it firmly. The size field is filled for only some rows; it gives once, few, many or a size class.

cdr3_length: 15
d_call: .
clone_size: once
j_call: TRBJ1-1
v_call: TRBV4-1
cdr3_aa: CASSQDPGVNTEAFF
cdr3_nt: TGCGCCAGCAGCCAAGATCCGGGGGTAAACACTGAAGCTTTCTTT

cdr3_length: 15
d_call: .
clone_size: few
j_call: TRBJ1-2
v_call: TRBV7-8
cdr3_aa: CASSLFRDNNYGYTF
cdr3_nt: TGTGCCAGCAGCTTATTCCGGGACAATAACTATGGCTACACCTTC

cdr3_length: 15
d_call: .
clone_size: .
j_call: TRBJ2-1
v_call: TRBV19
cdr3_aa: CASSISASSYNEQFF
cdr3_nt: TGTGCCAGTAGTATTAGCGCGAGCTCCTACAATGAGCAGTTCTTC

cdr3_length: 18
d_call: .
clone_size: .
j_call: TRBJ2-3
v_call: TRBV7-8
cdr3_aa: CASSLSPWNGGPTDTQYF
cdr3_nt: TGTGCCAGCAGCTTATCCCCTTGGAATGGAGGCCCCACAGATACGCAGTATTTT

cdr3_length: 17
d_call: TRBD2
clone_size: .
j_call: TRBJ2-1
v_call: TRBV18
cdr3_aa: CASSPGSFAGGYNEQFF
cdr3_nt: TGTGCCAGCTCACCCGGGTCCTTCGCGGGGGGTTACAATGAGCAGTTCTTC

cdr3_length: 15
d_call: TRBD1
clone_size: .
j_call: TRBJ2-1
v_call: TRBV18
cdr3_aa: CASSPEGGAYNEQFF
cdr3_nt: TGTGCCAGCTCACCAGAAGGGGGCGCCTACAATGAGCAGTTCTTC

cdr3_length: 15
d_call: TRBD1
clone_size: .
j_call: TRBJ1-1
v_call: TRBV29-1
cdr3_aa: CSASWGGQGRSEAFF
cdr3_nt: TGCAGCGCCTCTTGGGGTGGACAGGGAAGGTCTGAAGCTTTCTTT

cdr3_length: 13
d_call: .
clone_size: .
j_call: TRBJ2-5
v_call: TRBV9
cdr3_aa: CASSVAGGGTQYF
cdr3_nt: TGTGCCAGCAGCGTAGCGGGCGGAGGGACCCAGTACTTC

cdr3_length: 13
d_call: .
clone_size: once
j_call: TRBJ1-2
v_call: TRBV30
cdr3_aa: CAWSTGRDNGYTF
cdr3_nt: TGTGCCTGGAGTACTGGGCGCGACAATGGCTACACCTTC

cdr3_length: 14
d_call: .
clone_size: .
j_call: TRBJ2-5
v_call: TRBV10-3
cdr3_aa: CASRKEGLGETQYF
cdr3_nt: TGTGCCTCCCGTAAGGAGGGTCTGGGAGAGACCCAGTACTTC

cdr3_length: 16
d_call: TRBD2
clone_size: .
j_call: TRBJ2-3
v_call: TRBV7-9
cdr3_aa: CASSTASGGDTDTQYF
cdr3_nt: TGTGCCAGCAGCACCGCTAGCGGGGGTGACACAGATACGCAGTATTTT

cdr3_length: 19
d_call: .
clone_size: .
j_call: TRBJ1-1
v_call: TRBV21-1
cdr3_aa: CASSKALCGHQEENTEAFF
cdr3_nt: TGTGCCAGCAGCAAAGCGCTTTGCGGCCATCAAGAAGAGAACACTGAAGCTTTCTTT

cdr3_length: 15
d_call: .
clone_size: .
j_call: TRBJ1-1
v_call: TRBV3-1/TRBV3-2
cdr3_aa: CASSQDGGRGAEAFF
cdr3_nt: TGTGCCAGCAGCCAAGACGGGGGGAGAGGCGCTGAAGCTTTCTTT

cdr3_length: 14
d_call: .
clone_size: .
j_call: TRBJ2-7
v_call: TRBV19
cdr3_aa: CASSILSTSYEQYF
cdr3_nt: TGTGCCAGTAGTATCCTGAGCACCTCCTACGAGCAGTACTTC

cdr3_length: 14
d_call: .
clone_size: .
j_call: TRBJ2-5
v_call: TRBV27
cdr3_aa: CASSSQTGRETQYF
cdr3_nt: TGTGCCAGCAGTTCGCAAACGGGTCGCGAGACCCAGTACTTC

cdr3_length: 17
d_call: .
clone_size: .
j_call: TRBJ2-3
v_call: TRBV14
cdr3_aa: CASSQERGRNGPDTQYF
cdr3_nt: TGTGCCAGCAGCCAAGAGCGGGGCCGAAACGGGCCAGATACGCAGTATTTT

cdr3_length: 15
d_call: TRBD2
clone_size: .
j_call: TRBJ2-1
v_call: TRBV4-3
cdr3_aa: CASSQVGGGSNEQFF
cdr3_nt: TGCGCCAGCAGCCAAGTGGGCGGGGGGTCGAATGAGCAGTTCTTC

cdr3_length: 13
d_call: .
clone_size: .
j_call: TRBJ1-1
v_call: TRBV3-1/TRBV3-2
cdr3_aa: CASSRGAETEAFF
cdr3_nt: TGTGCCAGCAGCCGGGGAGCGGAGACTGAAGCTTTCTTT

cdr3_length: 16
d_call: TRBD1
clone_size: .
j_call: TRBJ1-5
v_call: TRBV5-6
cdr3_aa: CASSLEATGNNQPQHF
cdr3_nt: TGTGCCAGCAGCTTGGAGGCGACAGGGAACAATCAGCCCCAGCATTTT

cdr3_length: 14
d_call: TRBD1
clone_size: .
j_call: TRBJ1-4
v_call: TRBV19
cdr3_aa: CASTPLGQGEKLFF
cdr3_nt: TGTGCCAGTACCCCTCTAGGACAGGGCGAAAAACTGTTTTTT

cdr3_length: 15
d_call: .
clone_size: .
j_call: TRBJ2-3
v_call: TRBV19
cdr3_aa: CASSPAIGGTDTQYF
cdr3_nt: TGTGCCAGTAGTCCAGCCATCGGAGGCACAGATACGCAGTATTTT

cdr3_length: 12
d_call: .
clone_size: .
j_call: TRBJ1-2
v_call: TRBV28
cdr3_aa: CASSPYGIGYTF
cdr3_nt: TGTGCCAGCAGCCCTTACGGTATCGGCTACACCTTC

cdr3_length: 15
d_call: .
clone_size: .
j_call: TRBJ2-3
v_call: TRBV6-4
cdr3_aa: CASSDEAGATDTQYF
cdr3_nt: TGTGCCAGCAGTGACGAGGCGGGGGCAACAGATACGCAGTATTTT

cdr3_length: 16
d_call: .
clone_size: .
j_call: TRBJ1-5
v_call: TRBV7-9
cdr3_aa: CASSLETGHSNQPQHF
cdr3_nt: TGTGCCAGCAGCTTAGAAACCGGACACTCGAATCAGCCCCAGCATTTT

cdr3_length: 14
d_call: .
clone_size: once
j_call: TRBJ1-1
v_call: TRBV5-6
cdr3_aa: CASSLGPMNTEAFF
cdr3_nt: TGTGCCAGCAGCTTGGGGCCCATGAACACTGAAGCTTTCTTT

cdr3_length: 15
d_call: .
clone_size: .
j_call: TRBJ1-4
v_call: TRBV6-2/TRBV6-3
cdr3_aa: CASSSTGLIGGKLFF
cdr3_nt: TGTGCCAGCAGTTCAACCGGGCTCATCGGCGGGAAACTGTTTTTT

cdr3_length: 14
d_call: .
clone_size: .
j_call: TRBJ2-3
v_call: TRBV10-1
cdr3_aa: CASAGEQGGDTQYF
cdr3_nt: TGCGCCAGCGCGGGTGAACAGGGCGGCGATACGCAGTATTTT

cdr3_length: 15
d_call: .
clone_size: .
j_call: TRBJ1-2
v_call: TRBV7-8
cdr3_aa: CASSPRTRLHYGYTF
cdr3_nt: TGTGCCAGCAGCCCCCGGACAAGACTCCACTATGGCTACACCTTC

cdr3_length: 16
d_call: .
clone_size: once
j_call: TRBJ1-1
v_call: TRBV18
cdr3_aa: CASSPTGRLSNTEAFF
cdr3_nt: TGTGCCAGCTCACCAACAGGACGGCTCTCGAACACTGAAGCTTTCTTT

cdr3_length: 15
d_call: TRBD1
clone_size: .
j_call: TRBJ1-4
v_call: TRBV3-1/TRBV3-2
cdr3_aa: CASSPSRTGAEKLFF
cdr3_nt: TGTGCCAGCAGCCCTTCAAGGACAGGGGCTGAAAAACTGTTTTTT

cdr3_length: 17
d_call: TRBD1
clone_size: .
j_call: TRBJ2-1
v_call: TRBV6-2/TRBV6-3
cdr3_aa: CASSYVSTGQSYNEQFF
cdr3_nt: TGTGCCAGCAGTTACGTCTCGACAGGGCAGTCCTACAATGAGCAGTTCTTC

cdr3_length: 14
d_call: .
clone_size: .
j_call: TRBJ1-5
v_call: TRBV27
cdr3_aa: CASGRDSVGQPQHF
cdr3_nt: TGTGCCAGCGGGAGGGACTCGGTTGGTCAGCCCCAGCATTTT

cdr3_length: 18
d_call: .
clone_size: .
j_call: TRBJ1-6
v_call: TRBV2
cdr3_aa: CASSEARPGQGKNSPLHF
cdr3_nt: TGTGCCAGCAGTGAAGCCCGCCCAGGGCAGGGAAAAAATTCACCCCTCCACTTT

cdr3_length: 15
d_call: TRBD2
clone_size: .
j_call: TRBJ2-2
v_call: TRBV10-2
cdr3_aa: CASNLAGVNTGELFF
cdr3_nt: TGCGCCAGCAACCTAGCGGGGGTGAACACCGGGGAGCTGTTTTTT

cdr3_length: 16
d_call: TRBD1
clone_size: medium-sized
j_call: TRBJ1-5
v_call: TRBV7-9
cdr3_aa: CARPWDSFYSNQPQHF
cdr3_nt: TGTGCCAGGCCCTGGGACAGCTTTTATAGCAATCAGCCCCAGCATTTT

cdr3_length: 14
d_call: TRBD1
clone_size: .
j_call: TRBJ1-2
v_call: TRBV7-9
cdr3_aa: CASSLNRGPYGYTF
cdr3_nt: TGTGCCAGCAGCTTAAATAGGGGGCCCTATGGCTACACCTTC

cdr3_length: 15
d_call: TRBD1
clone_size: .
j_call: TRBJ1-2
v_call: TRBV29-1
cdr3_aa: CSVPGQTHLNYGYTF
cdr3_nt: TGCAGCGTTCCGGGACAGACGCATCTTAACTATGGCTACACCTTC

cdr3_length: 14
d_call: .
clone_size: few
j_call: TRBJ1-5
v_call: TRBV7-9
cdr3_aa: CASSLGAGGQPQHF
cdr3_nt: TGTGCCAGCAGCTTAGGGGCAGGAGGCCAGCCCCAGCATTTT

cdr3_length: 13
d_call: TRBD1
clone_size: .
j_call: TRBJ1-4
v_call: TRBV29-1
cdr3_aa: CSVGDRVYEKLFF
cdr3_nt: TGCAGCGTTGGGGACAGGGTGTATGAAAAACTGTTTTTT

cdr3_length: 19
d_call: .
clone_size: .
j_call: TRBJ1-3
v_call: TRBV7-9
cdr3_aa: CASSLSVAGSRDSGNTIYF
cdr3_nt: TGTGCCAGCAGCCTTAGTGTCGCTGGGTCCAGGGACTCTGGAAACACCATATATTTT

cdr3_length: 16
d_call: .
clone_size: .
j_call: TRBJ1-6
v_call: TRBV19
cdr3_aa: CASSRGLSSYNSPLHF
cdr3_nt: TGTGCCAGTAGTAGGGGCCTCAGCTCCTATAATTCACCCCTCCACTTT

cdr3_length: 13
d_call: .
clone_size: .
j_call: TRBJ2-7
v_call: TRBV5-1
cdr3_aa: CASSLAGTYEQYF
cdr3_nt: TGCGCCAGCAGCTTGGCCGGGACCTACGAGCAGTACTTC

cdr3_length: 16
d_call: .
clone_size: .
j_call: TRBJ2-7
v_call: TRBV27
cdr3_aa: CASSLNSGTLTYEQYF
cdr3_nt: TGTGCCAGCAGTCTCAACAGCGGTACACTTACCTACGAGCAGTACTTC

cdr3_length: 13
d_call: .
clone_size: .
j_call: TRBJ2-3
v_call: TRBV7-9
cdr3_aa: CASLGSASFTQYF
cdr3_nt: TGTGCCAGCCTGGGGAGCGCGTCGTTTACGCAGTATTTT

cdr3_length: 15
d_call: .
clone_size: .
j_call: TRBJ1-3
v_call: TRBV6-5
cdr3_aa: CASSYSTAQVNTIYF
cdr3_nt: TGTGCCAGCAGTTACTCGACAGCCCAAGTAAACACCATATATTTT

cdr3_length: 14
d_call: TRBD1
clone_size: .
j_call: TRBJ1-1
v_call: TRBV19
cdr3_aa: CASSMTGVNTEAFF
cdr3_nt: TGTGCCAGTAGTATGACAGGGGTGAACACTGAAGCTTTCTTT